The clone carrying this TCR beta chain was counted only a few times. Its target is unknown. This sample was taken from a study of spatial heterogeneity in lung cancer. Study-wide points: Tumors with more nonsynonymous mutations had more expanded intratumoral alpha and beta TCRs.

CDR1 is SGHDT, CDR2 YYEEEE, per germline. CDR3 size: 13 residues. V was cut by 1 base and J by 6 bases, with 9 bases left in between. One entry per CDR3 protein, called by TCRdb with MiXCR from the 5' RACE reads. The sample carries 15,000 or so distinct CDR3 sequences, around 4.7% recorded once. As for time point: sample taken at primary tumor resection. The chain links TRBV5-6 to TRBJ2-3; D not certain. The specimen comprised lung tumor tissue, sampled at surgery. This clonotype was sampled from a female donor with early-stage non-small cell lung cancer. The DNA of the CDR3 is TGTGCCAGCAGCTTGAGGCTTGCGGATACGCAGTATTTT. As protein: CASSLRLADTQYF.